This T cell receptor (beta chain) stems from a study of T cells in Graves' hyperthyroidism and ophthalmopathy. Patients affected by ophthalmopathy presented a Clinical Activity Score of at least 3, a NOSPECS grade of at least 4, and disease duration below 3 months. Using RNA transcripts as the source, TCR beta CDR3 regions were amplified. A set of HTBI primers served as the primers for a first-round RT-PCR of the TCR CDR3. From the multiplex PCR reads, TCRdb called clonotypes with MiXCR, one entry per CDR3 protein. The table lists hundreds of thousands of distinct CDR3 sequences, 14% to 15% of them singletons. This clonotype came up many times. This CDR3 contains 13 residues. In germline, CDR1 is LGHNA, CDR2 YSLEER. Between the trimmed V and J ends, which lost 0 bases and 3 bases, there was a span of 6 bases.

The rearrangement uses TRBV4-3 and TRBJ2-7, with D uncertain. The source material was blood. This sequence was found in a middle-aged woman with Graves' ophthalmopathy. As DNA, the CDR3 is TGCGCCAGCAGCCAAGACGAGGACTACGAGCAGTACTTC. This encodes CASSQDEDYEQYF.